This passage covers 3 T cell receptor beta chains from one sample sequenced in a study of shared clonotypes between healthy human individuals. Positively selected for CCR7, the CD45RO-negative cells used as naive CD8 cells excluded terminally differentiated effector memory CD45RA+ cells. Using immunoSEQ multiplex PCR, the repertoire was profiled, and TCRdb retains in-frame clones only, with some absent. The sample holds around 1.9 million clones, approximately 94% seen once. The material sequenced was naive CD8+ T cells from PBMCs. These receptor sequences come from a man aged 18 to 35 in good health. Some clones in this sample may be carry-over from other donors' samples.

The chain is built from TRBV19 and TRBJ1-1; D might be TRBD1 (6 bases). Germline assignment: CDR1 LNHDA and CDR2 SQIVND (reference sequence). V dropped 9 bases and J dropped 1 base, with 24 bases sitting between them. The CDR3 runs 17 residues. The CDR3 reads CASSISREQGGNTEAFF. CDR3 DNA: TGTGCCAGCTCGATATCTCGGGAACAGGGAGGGAACACTGAAGCTTTCTTT.

This sequence joins TRBV28 and TRBJ1-2, with 7 bases lining up with TRBD1. The ends lost 0 bases at V and 3 bases at J; junction bases unmatched: 4. The CDR3 has 15 residues. Germline V gene lookup returns CDR1 MDHEN and CDR2 SYDVKM. CDR3 sequence: CASSLWRGQYYGYTF. The CDR3 coding sequence is TGTGCCAGCAGTTTATGGAGGGGGCAGTACTATGGCTACACCTTC.

The chain joins TRBV9 to TRBJ2-2; D ambiguous. V was shortened by 3 bases and J by 10 bases, with 10 bases between the two germline ends. The CDR3 loop spans 12 amino acids. In germline, CDR1 is SGDLS, CDR2 YYNGEE. The CDR3 region is CASSAPSVELFF. The DNA of the CDR3 is TGTGCCAGCAGCGCTCCGAGTGTGGAGCTGTTTTTT. The variable domain in full, completed from reference TRBV9 and TRBJ2-2, reads DSGVTQTPKHLITATGQRVTLRCSPRSGDLSVYWYQQSLDQGLQFLIQYYNGEERAKGNILERFSAQQFPDLHSELNLSSLELGDSALYFCASSAPSVELFFGEGSRLTVL.